This entry is about one TCR beta chain. This CDR3 contains 15 residues. The J segment lost 6 bases and the V segment lost 0 bases, leaving 8 bases of the junction unmatched. Germline CDR1 reads SGHRS; CDR2 reads YFSETQ. This sample is part of a study of blood T cell repertoires in COVID-19. Study in general: From T cells, B-cell-depleted T cells, or PBMCs came the material, which was cDNA or gDNA.

Here immunoSEQ multiplex PCR was the method, and the copy in TCRdb shows in-frame clones only, minus some. The sample has 200,000 to 250,000 clones; approximately 90% are singletons. The receptor was isolated from a young woman who had recovered from COVID-19. The chain is built from TRBV5-1 and TRBJ2-5; TRBD1 matches 7 bases. Sequences were obtained from PBMCs or T cells enriched from blood (not recorded which). This CDR3 reads CASSLGDREFQTQYF. CDR3 sequence (DNA): TGCGCCAGCAGCTTGGGCGACAGGGAGTTTCAGACCCAGTACTTC.